This TCR beta chain was profiled in a study of cytomegalovirus exposure and HLA in healthy donors. Broader study findings: Highly shared variants forming one cluster were likely a sequencing artifact.

This clone was counted only a few times. Its antigen is not known. This CDR3 region has 12 residues. Germline CDR1 reads MNHNS; CDR2 reads SASEGT. Trimming removed 1 base at V and 5 bases at J, with 4 bases between. In the PCR, 60 Vbeta and 13 Jbeta primers were used. Profiling relied on immunoSEQ multiplex PCR, and the TCRdb table lists in-frame clones only, not all of them. The table shows around 110,000 clones, with about four fifths occurring only once. The chain couples TRBV6-1 to TRBJ2-3; D gene uncertain. The TCR comes from a man aged 30 to 39 in good health and CMV-seropositive. Material for sequencing was PBMCs. The chain's CDR3 is CASSEGIDTQYF. In nucleotides, the CDR3 is TGTGCCAGCAGTGAAGGTATAGATACGCAGTATTTT.